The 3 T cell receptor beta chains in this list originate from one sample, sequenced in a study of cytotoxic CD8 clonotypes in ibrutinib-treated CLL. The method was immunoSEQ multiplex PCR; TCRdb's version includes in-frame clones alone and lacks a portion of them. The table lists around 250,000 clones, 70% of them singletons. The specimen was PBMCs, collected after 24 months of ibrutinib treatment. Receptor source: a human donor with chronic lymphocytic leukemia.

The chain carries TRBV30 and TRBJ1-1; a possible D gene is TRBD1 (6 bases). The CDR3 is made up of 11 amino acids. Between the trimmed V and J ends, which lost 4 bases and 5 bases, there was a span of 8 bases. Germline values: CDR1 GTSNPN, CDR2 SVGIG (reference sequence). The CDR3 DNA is TGTGCCTGGATGGGGACAACTGAAGCTTTCTTT. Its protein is CAWMGTTEAFF.

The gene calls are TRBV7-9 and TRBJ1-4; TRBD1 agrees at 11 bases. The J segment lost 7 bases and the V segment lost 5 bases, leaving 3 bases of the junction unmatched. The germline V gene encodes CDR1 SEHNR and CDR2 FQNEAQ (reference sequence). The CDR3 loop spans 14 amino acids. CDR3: CASSPDRGPEKLFF. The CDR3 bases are TGTGCCAGCAGCCCGGACAGGGGGCCTGAAAAACTGTTTTTT.

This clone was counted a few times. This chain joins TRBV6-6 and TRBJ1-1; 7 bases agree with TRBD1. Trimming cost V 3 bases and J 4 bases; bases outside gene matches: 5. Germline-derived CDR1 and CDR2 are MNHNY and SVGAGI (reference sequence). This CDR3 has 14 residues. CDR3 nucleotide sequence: TGTGCCAGCAGTTATGGCAGGGGGGCCACTGAAGCTTTCTTT. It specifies CASSYGRGATEAFF.